This paragraph covers one T cell receptor (beta chain) sequence. The antigen remains unidentified. The data belong to a study of cytomegalovirus exposure and HLA in healthy donors. The CDR3 extends over 13 amino acids. Per the germline V gene, CDR1 is SQVTM and CDR2 is ANQGSEA. J gave up 8 bases and V 7 bases, and 5 bases lay outside the gene matches. A multiplex PCR was run with 60 Vbeta primers and 13 Jbeta primers. Sequencing was performed with immunoSEQ multiplex PCR; in TCRdb, only in-frame clones are kept and a portion is missing. The sample carries some 150,000 clones, roughly four fifths recorded once. Study conclusions and caveats: Most CMV-associated TCR beta chains were later found to appear HLA-restricted. Differences between HLA loci emerged in a later analysis of TCR association rates, with DRB1 most and HLA-C fewest. In a later analysis, parvovirus B19, influenza, CMV and Epstein-Barr virus appeared linked to several top co-occurrence clusters.

The sequenced sample was PBMCs. V is TRBV29-1 and J is TRBJ2-1; 13 nucleotides align to TRBD2. This receptor was obtained from a man under 40 in good health and CMV-seropositive. In nucleotides, the CDR3 is TGCAGCGCCTGGACTAGCGGGAGTGATGAGCAGTTCTTC. It codes for CSAWTSGSDEQFF.